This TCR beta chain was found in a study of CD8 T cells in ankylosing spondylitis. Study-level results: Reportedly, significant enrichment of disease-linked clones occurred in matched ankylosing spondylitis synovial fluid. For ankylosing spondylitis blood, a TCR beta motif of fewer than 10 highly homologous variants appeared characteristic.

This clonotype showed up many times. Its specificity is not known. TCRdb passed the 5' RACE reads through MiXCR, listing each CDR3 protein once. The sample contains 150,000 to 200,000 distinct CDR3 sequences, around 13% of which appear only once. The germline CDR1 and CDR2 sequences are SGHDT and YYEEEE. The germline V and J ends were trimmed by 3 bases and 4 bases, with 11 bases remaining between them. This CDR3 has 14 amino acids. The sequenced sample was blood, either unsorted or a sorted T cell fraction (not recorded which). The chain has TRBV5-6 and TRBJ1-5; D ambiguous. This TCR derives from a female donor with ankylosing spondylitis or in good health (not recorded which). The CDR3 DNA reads TGTGCCAGCAGCTCCCAGGACTGGAATCAGCCCCAGCATTTT. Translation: CASSSQDWNQPQHF. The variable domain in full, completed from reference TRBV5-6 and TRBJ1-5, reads DAGVTQSPTHLIKTRGQQVTLRCSPKSGHDTVSWYQQALGQGPQFIFQYYEEEERQRGNFPDRFSGHQFPNYSSELNVNALLLGDSALYLCASSSQDWNQPQHFGDGTRLSIL.